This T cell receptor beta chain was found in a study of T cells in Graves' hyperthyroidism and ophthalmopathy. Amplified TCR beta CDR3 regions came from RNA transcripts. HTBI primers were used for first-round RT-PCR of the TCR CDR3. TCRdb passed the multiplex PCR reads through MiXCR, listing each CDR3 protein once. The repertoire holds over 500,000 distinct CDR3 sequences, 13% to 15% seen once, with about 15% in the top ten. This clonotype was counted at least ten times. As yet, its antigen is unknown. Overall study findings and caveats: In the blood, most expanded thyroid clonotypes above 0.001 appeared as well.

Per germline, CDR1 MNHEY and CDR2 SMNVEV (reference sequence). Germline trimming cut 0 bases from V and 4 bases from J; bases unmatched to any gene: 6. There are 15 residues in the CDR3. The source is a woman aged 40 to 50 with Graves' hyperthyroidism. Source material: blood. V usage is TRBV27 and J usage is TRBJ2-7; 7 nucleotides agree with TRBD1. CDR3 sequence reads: CASSLSVQGQYEQYF. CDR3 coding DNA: TGTGCCAGCAGTTTATCAGTACAGGGGCAATACGAGCAGTACTTC.